This record looks at one T cell receptor (beta chain) sequence and its context. As yet, its antigen is unknown. The entry originates in a study of T-cell memory formation after mild COVID-19. Study conclusions and caveats: Contracting CD4+ clones sat mainly in CM and EM; CD8+ in EMRA. Researchers found some responding clones in pre-infection memory, a sign that cross-reactive memory joined.

The germline V gene encodes CDR1 SGHRS and CDR2 YFSETQ. V lost 3 bases and J lost 6; bases outside the gene matches: 6. The CDR3 contains 14 residues. TCRdb re-derived calls from the 5' RACE reads in MiXCR, one entry per CDR3 protein. The table records about 560,000 distinct CDR3 sequences, about 20% of them present only once. The sequence was collected from an adult woman who had mild COVID-19 (a few samples of this study predate the infection). Cell type and time point are not known. The J gene is TRBJ2-5, the V gene TRBV5-1; TRBD1 matches 9 bases. Source material: PBMCs or a T cell subset sorted from them (not recorded which). The CDR3 loop is CASSYTGTGQTQYF. The CDR3 bases are TGCGCCAGCAGCTATACCGGGACAGGGCAGACCCAGTACTTC.